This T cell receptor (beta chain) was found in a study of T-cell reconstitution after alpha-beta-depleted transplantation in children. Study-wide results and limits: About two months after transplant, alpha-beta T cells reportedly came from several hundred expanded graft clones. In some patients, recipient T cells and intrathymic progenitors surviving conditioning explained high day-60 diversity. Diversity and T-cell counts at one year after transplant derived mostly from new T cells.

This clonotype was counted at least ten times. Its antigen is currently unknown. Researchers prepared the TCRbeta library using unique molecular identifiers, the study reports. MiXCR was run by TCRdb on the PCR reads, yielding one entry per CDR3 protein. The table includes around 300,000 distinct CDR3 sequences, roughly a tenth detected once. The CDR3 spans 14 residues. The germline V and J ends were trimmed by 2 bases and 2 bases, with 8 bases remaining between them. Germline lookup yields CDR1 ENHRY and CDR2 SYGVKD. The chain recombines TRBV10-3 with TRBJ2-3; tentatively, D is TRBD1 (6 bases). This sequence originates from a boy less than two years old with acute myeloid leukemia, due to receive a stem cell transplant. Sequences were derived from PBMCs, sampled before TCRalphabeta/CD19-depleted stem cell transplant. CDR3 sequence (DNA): TGTGCCATCAGTGAGAGGACAGCCACAGATACGCAGTATTTT. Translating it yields CAISERTATDTQYF.